A selection of T cell receptor beta chains follows, all from one sample in a study of regulatory T cells in long-lasting Graves disease. Via MiXCR, TCRdb re-called the multiplex PCR reads, giving one row per CDR3 protein. The sample consists of around 400,000 distinct CDR3 sequences, roughly a sixth of them appearing once. Sequencing was performed on peripheral blood mononuclear cells (PBMCs), taken at new diagnosis, from a patient treated with antithyroid drugs. The receptor source for this set is a female donor with Graves disease. Both conserved end residues are part of each CDR3. Each record gives: J gene, V gene, D gene, clone size, CDR3 protein, CDR3 DNA. The D gene is left open where the match is weak. Expanded clones get a size class; other rows say once, few or many, or leave the size out.

TRBJ2-7,TRBV25-1,-,many,CASSEYRQASYEQYF,TGTGCCAGCAGTGAATATCGACAGGCCTCCTACGAGCAGTACTTC
TRBJ2-6,TRBV5-1,-,-,CASSLAVPIPSGANVLTF,TGCGCCAGCAGCTTGGCCGTTCCCATCCCCTCTGGGGCCAACGTCCTGACTTTC
TRBJ2-7,TRBV28,TRBD1,many,CASSLEGQGAYYEQYF,TGTGCCAGCAGTTTGGAGGGTCAGGGGGCTTACTACGAGCAGTACTTC
TRBJ2-2,TRBV10-1,TRBD2,-,CASSESLAGGPTGELFF,TGCGCCAGCAGTGAGTCGCTAGCGGGAGGGCCCACCGGGGAGCTGTTTTTT
TRBJ1-1,TRBV6-1,-,-,CASNFGRGTEAFF,TGTGCCAGCAACTTCGGGAGGGGTACTGAAGCTTTCTTT
TRBJ2-7,TRBV12-3/TRBV12-4,-,many,CASSLGGKISYEQYF,TGTGCCAGCAGTTTAGGAGGGAAGATCTCCTACGAGCAGTACTTC
TRBJ2-5,TRBV27,-,many,CASSLLGTQYF,TGTGCCAGCAGTTTATTGGGGACCCAGTACTTC
TRBJ1-2,TRBV15,TRBD1,many,CATSRDFDRDGYTF,TGTGCCACCAGCAGAGATTTCGACAGGGATGGCTACACCTTC
TRBJ2-1,TRBV7-8,-,many,CASSFAAGSYNEQFF,TGTGCCAGCAGCTTTGCGGCGGGCTCCTACAATGAGCAGTTCTTC
TRBJ2-7,TRBV27,-,few,CASSLRGLRSEQYF,TGTGCCAGCAGTTTAAGGGGACTTCGGTCCGAGCAGTACTTC
TRBJ1-1,TRBV20-1,TRBD1,many,CSARVQQGEKAFF,TGCAGTGCTAGAGTGCAGCAGGGGGAGAAAGCTTTCTTT
TRBJ1-5,TRBV12-3/TRBV12-4,-,-,CASSRTLSNQPQHF,TGTGCCAGCAGCCGGACATTAAGCAATCAGCCCCAGCATTTT
TRBJ2-5,TRBV29-1,-,-,CSVETLIQETQYF,TGCAGCGTTGAAACATTAATACAAGAGACCCAGTACTTC
TRBJ2-5,TRBV5-1,TRBD1,many,CASSLLRTGGGETQYF,TGCGCCAGCAGCTTGTTGAGGACAGGGGGCGGGGAGACCCAGTACTTC
TRBJ1-1,TRBV6-2/TRBV6-3,TRBD1,few,CASSYDGTVLAVAFF,TGTGCCAGCAGTTACGATGGGACAGTTCTCGCGGTAGCTTTCTTT
TRBJ2-7,TRBV20-1,TRBD1,few,CSAPIAGGQGFPGEQYF,TGCAGTGCTCCCATCGCCGGGGGACAGGGTTTTCCTGGCGAGCAGTACTTC